This TCR beta chain was identified in a study of T cells in Graves' hyperthyroidism and ophthalmopathy (dated by TCRdb to about 2019). With respect to the entire study: Peripheral blood samples were taken at the time of initial diagnosis, prior to any treatment. Thyroid tissue and blood T-cell repertoires from about six Graves' hyperthyroidism patients were also compared in the study. To identify TCR V-J signatures that set the groups apart, the researchers used a discovery cohort of 100 patients, made up of roughly 40 with Graves' ophthalmopathy and about 60 with stable Graves' hyperthyroidism. The 100 discovery patients were divided at random into training and test sets in a 7:3 ratio. An independent validation cohort of 18 to 20 hyperthyroidism patients and about 16 patients who later progressed to ophthalmopathy tested prospective prediction of ophthalmopathy. After blood sampling, hyperthyroidism patients were treated with methimazole at a starting dose of 30 mg daily, and ophthalmopathy patients were treated with high-dose intravenous methylprednisolone. TCR Vbeta CDR3 sequencing of 130 to 150 peripheral blood samples (roughly 41 ophthalmopathy, approximately 80 hyperthyroidism and approximately 17 progressor patients) is reported in the paper. Paper-wide results and their limitations: A 13 V-J signature model separated ophthalmopathy from stable hyperthyroidism, with roughly 88% sensitivity and about 81% specificity in cross-validation and 80%/75% in testing. No statistical method was used to set the sample size in advance, and investigators knew the group allocation. Blood samples also contained most of the expanded thyroid clonotypes (frequency above 0.001), which suggests that blood repertoires may reflect thyroid immune responses. In validation, progression to ophthalmopathy was predicted by the model with about 70% sensitivity and 72% to 85% specificity, a median of approximately 6.5 months before onset.

Concerning this clonotype itself: Its antigen remains unidentified. No much larger clonotype is one base removed from it; base qualities were not supplied.

Germline trimming: 0 bases from V, 0 bases from J; junction bases outside gene matches: 8. In the germline V gene (reference sequence), CDR1 corresponds to DFQATT and CDR2 to SNEGSKA. The CDR3, from cysteine to phenylalanine, totals 17 residues. Only the CDR3 portion is preserved as DNA: 51 bases, with reading frame beginning at the first base. Hyperthyroidism patients were newly diagnosed, with disease duration under 2 months, and aged 18 to 65 years. Any patient with an uncontrolled infection, another autoimmune disease, pregnancy or lactation was excluded. Diagnoses were established on the basis of clinical symptoms, serum thyroxine and TRAb, thyroid ultrasound, and orbital computed tomography. Blood from progressor patients was drawn when they were first diagnosed with hyperthyroidism, before any ophthalmopathy symptoms appeared. PBMCs were separated from 8 to 10 ml of fresh peripheral blood using Ficoll-Paque density gradient centrifugation. Patients classed as progressors first received a Graves' hyperthyroidism diagnosis and then went on to develop ophthalmopathy during follow-up. Total RNA was extracted with Trizol reagent, and quality was checked on an Agilent 2100 Bioanalyzer.

TCR beta CDR3 regions were amplified from RNA transcripts. A first-round RT-PCR of the TCR CDR3 used the HTBI primer set with the Qiagen OneStep RT-PCR kit. Libraries were constructed in a second round of multiplex PCR, after which size selection and purification were carried out. Paired-end sequencing of the libraries was performed with 100 bp reads on an Illumina HiSeq2000. In the source study's methods: SOAPnuke was used to process the raw data, removing reads that contained adapters or uncalled bases, had a mean Phred below 15, or lacked an exact match to the constant primer or identifier. High-quality paired reads were merged with COPE v1.2.5, and unique nucleotide sequences were defined as clonotypes. MiTCR v1.1 was used to align the clonotypes against IMGT TRBV, TRBD and TRBJ reference segments. The analysis was restricted to V-J combinations with a frequency above 0.0001, which together covered just over 98% of the repertoires. A TCS score was defined as the ratio of F50 (clonal expansion) to E x V (chaos), with BLOSUM62-based TCRdist applied between CDR3 peptides within each V-J. Welch's t-statistics and random forest reduced 450 to 600 V-J features to 10 to 15, which were used in a naive Bayes classifier (R e1071). The raw public reads went through TCRdb reprocessing: fastp at Q25, MiXCR clone calling, in-frame beta chains kept. Every entry covers one CDR3 protein and lists the most common genes and DNA from its rows. The V and J calls and clone size come from TCRdb's table, not from the authors' own analysis. This sample is represented by around 380,000 distinct CDR3 sequences; roughly 12% of them were singletons. Less than 25% of the sample goes to the ten largest clones.

The V and J genes are TRBV20-1 and TRBJ2-1; 7 of the junction bases match TRBD2. Sequences were obtained from blood. The receptor comes from a man under 40 with Graves' hyperthyroidism that later progressed to Graves' ophthalmopathy. The CDR3 corresponds to CSARDPAGRSSYNEQFF. At the DNA level, the sequence is TGCAGTGCTAGAGATCCAGCGGGGAGGAGCTCCTACAATGAGCAGTTCTTC.